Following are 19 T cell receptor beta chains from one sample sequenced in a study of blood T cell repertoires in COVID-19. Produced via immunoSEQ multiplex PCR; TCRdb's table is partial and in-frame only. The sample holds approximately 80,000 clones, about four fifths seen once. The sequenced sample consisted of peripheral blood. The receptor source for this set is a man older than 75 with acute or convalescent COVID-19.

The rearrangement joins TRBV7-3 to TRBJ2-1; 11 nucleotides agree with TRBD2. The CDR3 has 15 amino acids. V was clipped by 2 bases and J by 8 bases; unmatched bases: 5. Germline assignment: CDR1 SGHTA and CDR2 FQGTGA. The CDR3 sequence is CASSLSSGRFDEQFF. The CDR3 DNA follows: TGTGCCAGCAGCTTATCTAGCGGGAGGTTCGATGAGCAGTTCTTC. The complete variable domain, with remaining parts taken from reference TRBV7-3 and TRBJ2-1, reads GAGVSQTPSNKVTEKGKYVELRCDPISGHTALYWYRQSLGQGPEFLIYFQGTGAADDSGLPNDRFFAVRPEGSVSTLKIQRTERGDSAVYLCASSLSSGRFDEQFFGPGTRLTVL.

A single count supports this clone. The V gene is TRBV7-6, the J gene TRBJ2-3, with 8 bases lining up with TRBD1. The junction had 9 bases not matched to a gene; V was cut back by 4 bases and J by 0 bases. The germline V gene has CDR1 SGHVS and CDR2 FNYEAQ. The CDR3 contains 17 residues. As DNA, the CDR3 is TGTGCCAGCAGCTCGATCCCCAGGGGGCGAAGCACAGATACGCAGTATTTT. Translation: CASSSIPRGRSTDTQYF.

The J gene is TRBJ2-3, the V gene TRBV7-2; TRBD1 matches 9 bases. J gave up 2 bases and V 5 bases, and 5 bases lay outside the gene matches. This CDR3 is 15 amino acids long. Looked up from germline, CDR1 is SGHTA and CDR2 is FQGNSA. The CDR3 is CASSLDRGTTDTQYF. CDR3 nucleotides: TGTGCCAGCAGCCTCGACAGGGGGACCACAGATACGCAGTATTTT.

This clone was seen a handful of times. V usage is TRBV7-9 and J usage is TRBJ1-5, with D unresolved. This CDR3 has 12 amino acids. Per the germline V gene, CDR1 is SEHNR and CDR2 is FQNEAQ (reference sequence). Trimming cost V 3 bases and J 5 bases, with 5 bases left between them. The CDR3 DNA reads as TGTGCCAGCAGCTTTGTCGATCAGCCCCAGCATTTT. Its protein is CASSFVDQPQHF.

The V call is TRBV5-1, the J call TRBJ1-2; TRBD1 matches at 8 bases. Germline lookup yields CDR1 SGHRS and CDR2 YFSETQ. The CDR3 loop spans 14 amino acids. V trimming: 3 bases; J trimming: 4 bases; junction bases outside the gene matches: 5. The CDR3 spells CASSSGQGAYGYTF. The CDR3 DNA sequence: TGCGCCAGCAGCTCCGGACAGGGTGCCTATGGCTACACCTTC.

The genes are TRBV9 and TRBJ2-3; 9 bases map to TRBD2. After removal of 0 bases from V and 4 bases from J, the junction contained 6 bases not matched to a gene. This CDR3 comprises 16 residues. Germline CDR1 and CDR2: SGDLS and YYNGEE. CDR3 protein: CASSVGAGGPSDTQYF. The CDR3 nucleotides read TGTGCCAGCAGCGTAGGAGCGGGAGGTCCTTCAGATACGCAGTATTTT.

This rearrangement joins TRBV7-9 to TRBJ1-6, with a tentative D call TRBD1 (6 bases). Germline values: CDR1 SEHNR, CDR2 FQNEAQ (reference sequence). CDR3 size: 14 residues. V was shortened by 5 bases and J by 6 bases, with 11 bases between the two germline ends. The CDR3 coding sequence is TGTGCCAGCAGCGCGGACAGCCCTAATTCACCCCTCCACTTT. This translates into CASSADSPNSPLHF. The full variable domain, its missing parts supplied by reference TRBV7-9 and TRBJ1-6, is DTGVSQNPRHKITKRGQNVTFRCDPISEHNRLYWYRQTLGQGPEFLTYFQNEAQLEKSRLLSDRFSAERPKGSFSTLEIQRTEQGDSAMYLCASSADSPNSPLHFGNGTRLTVT.

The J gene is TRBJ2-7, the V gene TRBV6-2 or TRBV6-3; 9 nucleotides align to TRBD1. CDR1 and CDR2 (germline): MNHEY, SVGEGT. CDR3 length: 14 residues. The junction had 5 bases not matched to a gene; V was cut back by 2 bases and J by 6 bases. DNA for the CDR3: TGTGCCAGCAGTTACGACAGGGGGAGAAGCGAGCAGTACTTC. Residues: CASSYDRGRSEQYF.

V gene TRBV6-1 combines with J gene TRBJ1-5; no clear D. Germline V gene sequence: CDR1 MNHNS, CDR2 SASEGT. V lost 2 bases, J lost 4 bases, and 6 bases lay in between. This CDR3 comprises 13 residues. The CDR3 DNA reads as TGTGCCAGCAGTGAACTCCCTAATCAGCCCCAGCATTTT. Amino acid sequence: CASSELPNQPQHF.

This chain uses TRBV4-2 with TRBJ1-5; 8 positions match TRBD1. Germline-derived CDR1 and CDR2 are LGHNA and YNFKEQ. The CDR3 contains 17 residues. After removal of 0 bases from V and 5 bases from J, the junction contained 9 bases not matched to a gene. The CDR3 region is CASSQDSRTGYDQPQHF. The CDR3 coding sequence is TGTGCCAGCAGCCAAGACTCCAGGACAGGGTATGATCAGCCCCAGCATTTT.

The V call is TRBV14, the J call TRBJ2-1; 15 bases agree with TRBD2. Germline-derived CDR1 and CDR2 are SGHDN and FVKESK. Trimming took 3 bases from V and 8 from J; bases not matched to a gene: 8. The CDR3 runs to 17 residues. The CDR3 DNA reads TGTGCCAGCAGCCAGAACCCGGGACTAGCGGGAGGATATGAGCAGTTCTTC. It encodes CASSQNPGLAGGYEQFF. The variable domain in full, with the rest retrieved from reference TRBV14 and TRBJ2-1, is EAGVTQFPSHSVIEKGQTVTLRCDPISGHDNLYWYRRVMGKEIKFLLHFVKESKQDESGMPNNRFLAERTGGTYSTLKVQPAELEDSGVYFCASSQNPGLAGGYEQFFGPGTRLTVL.

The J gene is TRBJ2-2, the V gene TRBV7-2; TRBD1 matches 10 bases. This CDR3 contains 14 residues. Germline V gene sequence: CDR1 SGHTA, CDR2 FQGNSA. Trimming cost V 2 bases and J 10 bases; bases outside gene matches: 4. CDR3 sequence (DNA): TGTGCCAGCAGCTTATGGGACAGGGGCGAGGAGCTGTTTTTT. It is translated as CASSLWDRGEELFF.

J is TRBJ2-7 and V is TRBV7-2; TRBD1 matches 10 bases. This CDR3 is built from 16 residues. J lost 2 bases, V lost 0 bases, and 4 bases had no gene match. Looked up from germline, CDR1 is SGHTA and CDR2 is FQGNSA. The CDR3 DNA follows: TGTGCCAGCAGCTTAGCGTCGGGGACAGGGGCCTACGAGCAGTACTTC. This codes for CASSLASGTGAYEQYF.

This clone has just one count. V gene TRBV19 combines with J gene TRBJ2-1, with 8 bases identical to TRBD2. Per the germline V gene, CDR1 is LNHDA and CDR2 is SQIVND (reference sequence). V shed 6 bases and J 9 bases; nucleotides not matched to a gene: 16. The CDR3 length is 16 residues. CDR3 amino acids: CASSARQGLGSGEQFF. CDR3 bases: TGTGCCAGTAGCGCCCGCCAGGGACTAGGTAGTGGTGAGCAGTTCTTC.

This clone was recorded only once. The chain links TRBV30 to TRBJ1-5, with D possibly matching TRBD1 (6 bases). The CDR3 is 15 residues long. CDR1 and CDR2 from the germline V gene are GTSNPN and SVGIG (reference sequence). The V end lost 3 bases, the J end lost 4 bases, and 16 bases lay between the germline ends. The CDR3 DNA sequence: TGTGCCTGGAGCGGGGACAACTACTTTAATCAGCCCCAGCATTTT. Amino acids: CAWSGDNYFNQPQHF.

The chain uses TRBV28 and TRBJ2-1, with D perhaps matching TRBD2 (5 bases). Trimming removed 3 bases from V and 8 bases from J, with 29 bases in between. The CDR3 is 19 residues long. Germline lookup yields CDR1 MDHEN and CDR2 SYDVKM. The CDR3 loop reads CASSFRAAELVQHIHEQFF. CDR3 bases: TGTGCCAGCAGTTTCCGCGCGGCGGAACTAGTACAACACATCCATGAGCAGTTCTTC.

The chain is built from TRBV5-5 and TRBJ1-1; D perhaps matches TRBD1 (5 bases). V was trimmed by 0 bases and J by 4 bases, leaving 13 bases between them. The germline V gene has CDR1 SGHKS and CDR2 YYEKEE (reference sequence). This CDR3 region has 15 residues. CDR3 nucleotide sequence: TGTGCCAGCAGCTTGGCCCCACAGGTACCCACTGAAGCTTTCTTT. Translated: CASSLAPQVPTEAFF. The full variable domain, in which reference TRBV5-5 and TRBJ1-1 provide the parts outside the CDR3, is DAGVTQSPTHLIKTRGQQVTLRCSPISGHKSVSWYQQVLGQGPQFIFQYYEKEERGRGNFPDRFSARQFPNYSSELNVNALLLGDSALYLCASSLAPQVPTEAFFGQGTRLTVV.

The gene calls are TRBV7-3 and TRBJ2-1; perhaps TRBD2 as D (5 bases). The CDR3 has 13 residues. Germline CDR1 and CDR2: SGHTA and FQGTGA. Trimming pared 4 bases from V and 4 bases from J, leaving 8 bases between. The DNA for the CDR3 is TGTGCCAGCAGCTCTAGCCATTACAATGAGCAGTTCTTC. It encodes CASSSSHYNEQFF.

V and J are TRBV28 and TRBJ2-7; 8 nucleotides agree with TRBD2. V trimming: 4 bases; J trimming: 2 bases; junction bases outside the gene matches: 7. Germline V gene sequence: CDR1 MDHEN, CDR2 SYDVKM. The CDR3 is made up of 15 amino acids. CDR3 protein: CASSSSGRGTYEQYF. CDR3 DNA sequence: TGTGCCAGCAGTTCCAGCGGGAGAGGTACCTACGAGCAGTACTTC. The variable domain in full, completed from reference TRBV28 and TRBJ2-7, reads DVKVTQSSRYLVKRTGEKVFLECVQDMDHENMFWYRQDPGLGLRLIYFSYDVKMKEKGDIPEGYSVSREKKERFSLILESASTNQTSMYLCASSSSGRGTYEQYFGPGTRLTVT.